One and the same sample provided the 15 T cell receptor beta chains below, sequenced in a study of T and B cells in COVID-19 patients. Blood genomic DNA input for TRB amplification was about 250-500 ng. BIOMED2 TRB-A/B primer pools were used in multiplex TRB PCR. TCRdb processed the multiplex PCR reads anew with MiXCR; each CDR3 protein has one entry. The table lists about 22,000 distinct CDR3 sequences, over 25% of them singletons. The specimen was blood. These receptors all stem from a human donor who had recovered from COVID-19.

This clonotype was found a few times. The chain carries TRBV12-3 or TRBV12-4 and TRBJ2-7, with D perhaps TRBD2 (5 bases). The CDR3 runs 12 residues. Trimming removed 3 bases from V and 4 bases from J, with 7 bases in between. In DNA, the CDR3 is TGTGCCAGCAGTTTTCGGGGTTACGAGCAGTACTTC. Amino acid sequence: CASSFRGYEQYF.

This clonotype was seen ten or more times. The chain combines TRBV6-5 with TRBJ2-7; no clear D gene. Germline-derived CDR1 and CDR2 are MNHEY and SVGAGI. This CDR3 comprises 11 residues. V shed 5 bases and J shed 7 bases, with 9 bases lying between them. The CDR3 region is CASSPGREQYF. CDR3 DNA sequence: TGTGCCAGCAGTCCGGGTCGGGAGCAGTACTTC.

The rearrangement uses TRBV11-1 and TRBJ2-1; 10 nucleotides agree with TRBD1. Per germline, CDR1 SGHAT and CDR2 FQDESV (reference sequence). The V gene end was trimmed by 4 bases and the J gene end by 4 bases; junction bases not matched to a gene: 4. CDR3 size: 15 residues. The CDR3 loop is CASSSRQGAYNEQFF. CDR3 nucleotide sequence: TGTGCCAGCAGCTCACGACAGGGGGCATACAATGAGCAGTTCTTC.

By share, this clonotype counts as medium-sized. V usage is TRBV29-1 and J usage is TRBJ2-5, with 7 bases lining up with TRBD1. Germline CDR1 and CDR2: SQVTM and ANQGSEA. Trimming removed 4 bases from V and 4 bases from J; junction bases left unmatched: 15. The CDR3 loop spans 16 amino acids. This CDR3 is CSVVGQAGVRGETQYF. The CDR3 DNA is TGCAGCGTTGTAGGACAGGCAGGTGTGAGGGGAGAGACCCAGTACTTC.

By proportion, this clonotype is medium-sized. The chain combines TRBV19 with TRBJ2-3, with a tentative D call TRBD2 (7 bases). V was pared by 4 bases and J by 6 bases, with 14 bases between. Germline assignment: CDR1 LNHDA and CDR2 SQIVND (reference sequence). The CDR3 totals 14 residues. As DNA, the CDR3 is TGTGCCAGTAGTACCACGGGGGGCTGGGATACGCAGTATTTT. This sequence encodes CASSTTGGWDTQYF.

V usage is TRBV6-5 and J usage is TRBJ2-7, with D unresolved. V was cut by 5 bases and J by 0 bases, with 14 bases left in between. This CDR3 comprises 15 residues. Germline loops: CDR1 MNHEY, CDR2 SVGAGI. CDR3: CASSNLDPLSYEQYF. CDR3 DNA: TGTGCCAGCAGTAACCTGGACCCACTCTCCTACGAGCAGTACTTC.

The table lists this clonotype with a count of one. The chain couples TRBV5-5 to TRBJ2-7, with D unresolved. There are 14 residues in the CDR3. The germline V gene has CDR1 SGHKS and CDR2 YYEKEE (reference sequence). Trimming left V 2 bases short and J 0 bases short, with 9 bases between. In nucleotides, the CDR3 is TGTGCCAGCAGCTTAGGGCACAGCTCCTACGAGCAGTACTTC. This gives the protein CASSLGHSSYEQYF.

This clonotype was recorded many times. The chain links TRBV27 to TRBJ2-3, with D perhaps being TRBD1 or TRBD2 (5 bases each). Germline V gives CDR1 MNHEY, CDR2 SMNVEV (reference sequence). V lost 2 bases to trimming and J lost 0 bases, with 6 bases between them. The CDR3 has 14 amino acids. Written as DNA, the CDR3 is TGTGCCAGCAGTTTACGGGGCAGCACAGATACGCAGTATTTT. Translated: CASSLRGSTDTQYF.

The chain recombines TRBV19 with TRBJ1-5, with D unclear. CDR3 length equals 16 residues. Per the germline V gene, CDR1 is LNHDA and CDR2 is SQIVND (reference sequence). The germline V and J ends were trimmed by 3 bases and 1 base, with 13 bases remaining between them. CDR3 nucleotide sequence: TGTGCCAGTAGTATCGGGAACCCTGGGAGCAATCAGCCCCAGCATTTT. Its protein product is CASSIGNPGSNQPQHF.

This clonotype was found many times. The V and J genes are TRBV19 and TRBJ2-3, with TRBD2 identical over 10 bases. The CDR3 runs to 18 residues. With 7 bases clipped from V and 1 base from J, the junction kept 14 bases outside the gene matches. CDR1 and CDR2 (germline): LNHDA, SQIVND (reference sequence). The CDR3 region is CASKIPGCLAGGTDTQYF. For the CDR3, the DNA is TGTGCCAGTAAAATACCGGGATGTCTAGCGGGGGGCACAGATACGCAGTATTTT.

The genes are TRBV7-4 and TRBJ2-7; D not certain. The CDR3 sequence is 13 residues long. CDR1 and CDR2 (germline): SGHVT, SQSDAQ. V shed 1 base and J shed 1 base, with 5 bases lying between them. CDR3 loop: CASSLERSYEQYF. The CDR3 coding sequence is TGTGCCAGCAGCTTAGAGAGGTCCTACGAGCAGTACTTC.

There are many counts of this clonotype. The chain is built from TRBV6-1 and TRBJ1-4; 7 positions match TRBD1. In germline, CDR1 is MNHNS, CDR2 SASEGT. The CDR3 consists of 13 residues. After removal of 4 bases from V and 8 bases from J, the junction contained 4 bases not matched to a gene. The CDR3: CASSVQGREKLFF. In DNA form, the CDR3 reads TGTGCCAGCAGTGTACAGGGGAGGGAAAAACTGTTTTTT.

This CDR3 is CASSRRQGAYNEQFF. Written as DNA, the CDR3 is TGTGCCAGCAGCCGGAGACAGGGTGCCTACAATGAGCAGTTCTTC. The J gene is TRBJ2-1, the V gene TRBV27; TRBD1 aligns across 7 bases. CDR1 MNHEY and CDR2 SMNVEV come from the germline V gene (reference sequence). The CDR3 runs 15 residues. V shed 6 bases and J 2 bases; nucleotides not matched to a gene: 7.

This clonotype rates as medium-sized. This chain uses TRBV5-4 with TRBJ2-2; D is uncertain. This CDR3 has 15 amino acids. The V gene's germline CDR1 is SGHNT and CDR2 YYREEE (reference sequence). V was pared by 4 bases and J by 0 bases, with 10 bases between. The CDR3 reads CASSPLLANTGELFF. CDR3 DNA sequence: TGTGCCAGCAGCCCATTGCTAGCGAACACCGGGGAGCTGTTTTTT.

This clonotype is medium-sized. This rearrangement joins TRBV5-5 to TRBJ2-2; 11 nucleotides line up with TRBD2. The CDR3 is 15 residues long. Germline V gene lookup returns CDR1 SGHKS and CDR2 YYEKEE (reference sequence). V was clipped by 1 base and J by 5 bases; unmatched bases: 1. The CDR3 nucleotides read TGTGCCAGCAGCTTGTGGACTAGCGGGACCGGGGAGCTGTTTTTT. This codes for CASSLWTSGTGELFF.